This TCR beta chain was profiled in a study of post-analysis software for immune sequencing data. Whole-study context: Relapsing-remitting, secondary progressive and progressive-relapsing courses of multiple sclerosis were included.

General study results and limits: Normalized Chao1 diversity was significantly lower in multiple sclerosis patients than in controls. Five or six TRBV segments, including TRBV5-6, TRBV5-1 and TRBV20-1, were more frequent in patients than controls.

Prepared TCR beta cDNA libraries contained unique molecular identifiers. T cells numbering about 0.85 to 11 million yielded cDNA molecules that totaled roughly 500,000. Using its own MiXCR run on the PCR reads, TCRdb lists one record per CDR3 protein. The sample contains around 700,000 distinct CDR3 sequences, 55% to 60% of which appear only once. The sample holds many counts of this clonotype. Antigen unknown. Per the germline V gene, CDR1 is LNHDA and CDR2 is SQIVND (reference sequence). V lost 4 bases, J lost 8 bases, and 9 bases stayed unmatched. This CDR3 is built from 14 residues. Material for sequencing was blood. The sequence was obtained from a girl aged 2-10 years with multiple sclerosis. This chain uses TRBV19 with TRBJ2-3, with 7 nucleotides matching TRBD2. As DNA, the CDR3 is TGTGCCAGTAGTAAAGCGGCTAGCGGTATTACGCAGTATTTT. It yields the protein CASSKAASGITQYF.